The rows below give T cell receptor beta chains drawn from one sample of a study of neoadjuvant anti-PD-1 for oral cavity cancer. Here immunoSEQ multiplex PCR was the method, and the copy in TCRdb shows in-frame clones only, minus some. The sample consists of around 24,000 clones, under 30% of them appearing once. Specimen: tumor tissue, collected after nivolumab (anti-PD-1) treatment. Every receptor here comes from a person between 35 and 79 years old with oral cavity squamous cell carcinoma. Each CDR3 is given with its conserved first and last residue. The D gene is left open where the match is weak. The size field is filled for only some rows; it gives once, few, many or a size class.

v_gene	j_gene	abundance	d_gene	CDR3aa	CDR3nt
TRBV9	TRBJ2-2	.	TRBD2	CASATSGQTGELFF	TGTGCCAGCGCCACTAGCGGGCAGACCGGGGAGCTGTTTTTT
TRBV19	TRBJ1-2	few	TRBD1	CASSIARTLATGGLEYGYTF	TGTGCCAGTAGTATAGCGCGGACCCTCGCGACAGGGGGCTTGGAATATGGCTACACCTTC
TRBV19	TRBJ1-5	many	.	CASSIGGHSNQPQHF	TGTGCCAGTAGTATAGGGGGACATAGCAATCAGCCCCAGCATTTT
TRBV28	TRBJ1-1	.	TRBD1	CASREQGARTEAFF	TGTGCCAGCAGGGAACAGGGGGCCCGAACTGAAGCTTTCTTT
TRBV5-4	TRBJ2-1	.	.	CASSSPRSSYNEQFF	TGTGCCAGCAGCTCACCTCGGAGCTCCTACAATGAGCAGTTCTTC
TRBV4-1	TRBJ1-5	few	.	CASSPAAGQPQHF	TGCGCCAGCAGCCCAGCAGCTGGTCAGCCCCAGCATTTT
TRBV18	TRBJ2-7	.	.	CASSPRARGTLDHEQYF	TGTGCCAGCTCACCACGGGCCAGGGGCACCCTAGACCACGAGCAGTACTTC
TRBV9	TRBJ2-2	medium-sized	.	CASSVARTARHGELFF	TGTGCCAGCAGCGTAGCACGGACAGCGAGACACGGGGAGCTGTTTTTT
TRBV20-1	TRBJ2-1	few	.	CSAIHNEQFF	TGCAGTGCTATCCACAATGAGCAGTTCTTC
TRBV11-2	TRBJ1-6	many	TRBD1	CASSPRTGINSPLHF	TGTGCCAGCAGCCCCAGGACAGGGATAAATTCACCCCTCCACTTT
TRBV10-1	TRBJ2-3	few	TRBD2	CASSPGTSGSTDTQYF	TGCGCCAGCAGTCCCGGGACTAGCGGTAGCACAGATACGCAGTATTTT
TRBV28	TRBJ2-1	many	TRBD2	CASSPAGVGVNEQFF	TGTGCCAGCAGTCCAGCGGGAGTTGGTGTCAATGAGCAGTTCTTC
TRBV5-1	TRBJ2-4	.	TRBD2	CASSTGTSGNLNIQYF	TGCGCCAGCAGCACCGGGACTAGCGGGAATTTAAACATTCAGTACTTC
TRBV30	TRBJ1-6	few	.	CAWSTGMASPLHF	TGTGCCTGGAGTACAGGGATGGCTTCACCCCTCCACTTT
TRBV2	TRBJ1-1	medium-sized	TRBD1	CASSEARTGGITEAFF	TGTGCCAGCAGTGAAGCAAGGACAGGGGGGATCACTGAAGCTTTCTTT
TRBV6-1	TRBJ1-1	.	.	CASSVGNTEAFF	TGTGCCAGCAGCGTGGGGAACACTGAAGCTTTCTTT
TRBV13	TRBJ2-3	.	.	CASSLLGRSWGRTDTQYF	TGTGCCAGCAGCTTATTAGGGAGATCCTGGGGACGGACAGATACGCAGTATTTT
TRBV4-2	TRBJ2-6	.	.	CASSIRWTSGANVLTF	TGTGCCAGCAGCATCCGATGGACCTCTGGGGCCAACGTCCTGACTTTC
TRBV30	TRBJ1-6	few	.	CAWSAYDSPLHF	TGTGCCTGGAGTGCCTACGATTCACCCCTCCACTTT
TRBV25-1	TRBJ2-7	.	.	CANPGHTYEQYF	TGTGCCAACCCGGGACACACCTACGAGCAGTACTTC
TRBV5-6	TRBJ2-5	few	TRBD1	CASSFRDRGQETQYF	TGTGCCAGCAGCTTCCGGGACAGGGGGCAAGAGACCCAGTACTTC
TRBV7-3	TRBJ2-1	.	.	CASSLTGYDEQFF	TGTGCCAGCAGCTTAACGGGGTACGATGAGCAGTTCTTC
TRBV6-1	TRBJ2-5	once	TRBD1	CASKIQGGETQYF	TGTGCCAGCAAAATACAGGGGGGTGAGACCCAGTACTTC
TRBV7-9	TRBJ1-1	.	.	CASSLRTATEAFF	TGTGCCAGCAGCTTAAGGACAGCGACTGAAGCTTTCTTT
TRBV6-1	TRBJ2-3	few	.	CASTPPGSTDTQYF	TGTGCCAGCACTCCACCTGGCAGCACAGATACGCAGTATTTT
TRBV7-6	TRBJ2-7	few	.	CASSLEAGSEQYF	TGTGCCAGCAGCTTAGAGGCGGGGTCCGAGCAGTACTTC
TRBV28	TRBJ2-7	few	.	CASSGGPTYEQYF	TGTGCCAGCAGTGGGGGGCCGACCTACGAGCAGTACTTC
TRBV7-9	TRBJ1-2	few	TRBD1	CASSTGQAIYGYTF	TGTGCCAGCAGTACCGGACAGGCGATCTATGGCTACACCTTC
TRBV28	TRBJ1-6	.	.	CASMAGRLYNSPLHF	TGTGCCAGCATGGCGGGGAGGCTCTATAATTCACCCCTCCACTTT
TRBV7-2	TRBJ1-2	.	.	CASSLAREGGYTF	TGTGCCAGCAGCTTAGCGAGGGAAGGTGGCTACACCTTC
TRBV9	TRBJ2-1	.	TRBD1	CASSPRQYDRGGNEQFF	TGTGCCAGCAGCCCCAGACAATATGACAGGGGGGGCAATGAGCAGTTCTTC
TRBV20-1	TRBJ1-4	.	.	CSAQGQVKLFF	TGCAGTGCTCAGGGTCAGGTAAAACTGTTTTTT
TRBV7-6	TRBJ1-5	.	.	CASSLGATGQPQHF	TGTGCCAGCAGCTTAGGGGCGACCGGTCAGCCCCAGCATTTT
TRBV7-9	TRBJ1-5	.	.	CASSLGGSQPQHF	TGTGCCAGCAGCTTAGGGGGGAGCCAGCCCCAGCATTTT
TRBV10-3	TRBJ2-2	few	.	CAISAVGGDTGELFF	TGTGCCATCAGTGCAGTGGGGGGAGACACCGGGGAGCTGTTTTTT
TRBV6-1	TRBJ1-4	few	TRBD1	CASSAMQGGNEKLFF	TGTGCCAGCAGTGCTATGCAGGGGGGTAATGAAAAACTGTTTTTT
TRBV7-9	TRBJ1-2	.	.	CASSARREQYGYTF	TGTGCCAGCAGCGCCCGGCGGGAGCAATATGGCTACACCTTC
TRBV15	TRBJ2-5	.	.	CATSSRHGTQYF	TGTGCCACCAGCAGTAGGCACGGGACCCAGTACTTC
TRBV5-1	TRBJ2-5	few	TRBD1	CASSLGGQRETQYF	TGCGCCAGCAGCTTGGGGGGACAGAGGGAGACCCAGTACTTC
TRBV4-1	TRBJ1-2	.	TRBD1	CASRRPGQGSYGYTF	TGCGCCAGCAGACGGCCGGGACAGGGGTCTTATGGCTACACCTTC
TRBV7-3	TRBJ1-6	many	TRBD1	CASSFNRGPGSPLHF	TGTGCCAGCAGCTTTAACAGGGGACCAGGTTCACCCCTCCACTTT